This T cell receptor beta chain was found in a study of Graves' ophthalmopathy and Graves' hyperthyroidism. Study findings and constraints: Blood also harbored most expanded thyroid clonotypes above 0.001 frequency.

Ten or more counts support this clonotype. The antigen is unknown. Amplified material comprised TCR beta CDR3 regions derived from RNA transcripts. After a first-round RT-PCR with HTBI primers, a second-round multiplex PCR was run. TCRdb called the multiplex PCR reads again in MiXCR, with one record for every CDR3 protein. Of tens of thousands of distinct CDR3 sequences listed, about half are singletons. Ophthalmopathy donors showed moderate-to-severe activity, CAS ≥3, NOSPECS ≥4 and a duration under 3 months. The CDR3 loop spans 14 amino acids. Per germline, CDR1 LNHDA and CDR2 SQIVND (reference sequence). V shed 8 bases and J shed 0 bases, with 11 bases lying between them.

The chain has TRBV19 and TRBJ1-3; D possibly corresponds to TRBD1 (6 bases). The sequencing input was peripheral blood. This receptor was taken from an adult woman with Graves' ophthalmopathy. CDR3 nucleotide sequence: TGTGCCAGTCGGACAGCCGGCTCTGGAAACACCATATATTTT. Amino acid sequence: CASRTAGSGNTIYF.